The 14 T cell receptor beta chains presented below share a single source sample, sequenced in a study of OX40 agonist ivuxolimab in advanced cancers. Generated by immunoSEQ multiplex PCR, the TCRdb table keeps only in-frame clones and is missing some. The table has roughly 65,000 clones, 65% to 80% seen once. This specimen was CD4+ or CD8+ T cells sorted from blood, taken in a trial of the OX40 agonist ivuxolimab. The receptors come from an adult with an advanced solid tumor such as melanoma, head and neck, liver or kidney cancer.

V usage is TRBV5-1 and J usage is TRBJ2-1; 12 bases are shared with TRBD2. Germline-derived CDR1 and CDR2 are SGHRS and YFSETQ. Trimming removed 2 bases from V and 6 bases from J; junction bases left unmatched: 6. The CDR3 length is 16 residues. The CDR3 DNA reads TGCGCCAGCAGCTTACCCACTAGCGGGGGGCCCAATGAGCAGTTCTTC. Its protein product is CASSLPTSGGPNEQFF.

CDR3 sequence reads: CASSETTGGERAFF. The DNA of the CDR3 is TGTGCCAGCAGCGAAACGACAGGGGGCGAAAGAGCTTTCTTT. The V and J genes are TRBV9 and TRBJ1-1; 10 nucleotides line up with TRBD1. The V and J ends lost 3 bases and 10 bases, in that order; junction bases with no gene match: 9. Germline-derived CDR1 and CDR2 are SGDLS and YYNGEE. The CDR3 extends over 14 amino acids.

The chain recombines TRBV5-1 with TRBJ2-1; 10 nucleotides agree with TRBD1. V lost 0 bases and J lost 7; bases outside the gene matches: 7. Germline lookup yields CDR1 SGHRS and CDR2 YFSETQ. The CDR3 is 16 amino acids. Written as DNA, the CDR3 is TGCGCCAGCAGCTTGGAAGAGGGACAGGGGTGGAATGAGCAGTTCTTC. It yields the protein CASSLEEGQGWNEQFF.

The gene calls are TRBV27 and TRBJ2-7; 10 bases match TRBD1. CDR3 length: 17 residues. J lost 3 bases, V lost 2 bases, and 10 bases had no gene match. Germline V CDR1 and CDR2: MNHEY, SMNVEV (reference sequence). CDR3 nucleotide sequence: TGTGCCAGCAGTTTAAAGACGCCGGGACAGGGGTACTACGAGCAGTACTTC. This encodes CASSLKTPGQGYYEQYF.

This chain uses TRBV30 with TRBJ1-3, with D hard to call. The V gene lost 3 bases and the J gene lost 0 bases, with 12 bases spanning the gap. Germline V gene lookup returns CDR1 GTSNPN and CDR2 SVGIG (reference sequence). CDR3 length: 15 amino acids. The CDR3 region is CAWSRGESSGNTIYF. As DNA, the CDR3 is TGTGCCTGGAGCCGGGGAGAGAGCTCTGGAAACACCATATATTTT.

This sequence joins TRBV12-5 and TRBJ1-1; tentative D call: TRBD1 (6 bases). This CDR3 has 17 amino acids. The V gene's germline CDR1 is LGHNT and CDR2 FRNRAP. V was cut by 0 bases and J by 0 bases, with 14 bases left in between. As DNA, the CDR3 is TGTGCTAGTGGTTTGGTACAAACAGGGTACATGAACACTGAAGCTTTCTTT. Its translation is CASGLVQTGYMNTEAFF.

The sample holds many counts of this clone. The chain employs TRBV15 and TRBJ2-3; 9 bases are shared with TRBD2. The CDR3 runs 18 residues. V shed 0 bases and J 4 bases; nucleotides not matched to a gene: 11. Germline values: CDR1 LNHNV, CDR2 YYDKDF (reference sequence). CDR3 DNA sequence: TGTGCCACCAGCAGAGATCGGAGCGGGGGGACCGCTCCAGATACGCAGTATTTT. It is translated as CATSRDRSGGTAPDTQYF.

The chain employs TRBV10-3 and TRBJ2-7; D uncertain. CDR1 ENHRY and CDR2 SYGVKD come from the germline V gene. The CDR3 extends over 11 amino acids. The V end lost 3 bases, the J end lost 4 bases, and 4 bases lay between the germline ends. CDR3 nucleotide sequence: TGTGCCATCAGTGATGGTTACGAGCAGTACTTC. Its translation is CAISDGYEQYF.

The rearrangement joins TRBV28 to TRBJ2-7, with 8 bases that match TRBD1. The CDR3 extends over 15 amino acids. The V gene's germline CDR1 is MDHEN and CDR2 SYDVKM. J was trimmed by 0 bases and V by 5 bases; bases with no gene match: 6. The CDR3 is CASSRSGTGSYEQYF. Written as DNA, the CDR3 is TGTGCCAGCAGTAGATCCGGGACAGGCTCCTACGAGCAGTACTTC.

The chain has TRBV27 and TRBJ1-5; D possibly corresponds to TRBD1 (5 bases). The germline V gene encodes CDR1 MNHEY and CDR2 SMNVEV (reference sequence). Trimming pared 6 bases from V and 2 bases from J, leaving 17 bases between. This CDR3 comprises 16 residues. The CDR3 here is CASRDVSGKGNQPQHF. Written as DNA, the CDR3 is TGTGCCAGCAGGGACGTGTCAGGGAAGGGCAATCAGCCCCAGCATTTT.

This sequence joins TRBV11-2 and TRBJ2-5; D uncertain. The V end lost 3 bases, the J end lost 5 bases, and 7 bases lay between the germline ends. Germline CDR1 and CDR2: SGHAT and FQNNGV. The CDR3 is 12 residues long. The CDR3 sequence is CASSFVRETQYF. CDR3 DNA: TGTGCCAGCAGCTTCGTGAGGGAGACCCAGTACTTC.

Turning to this clone: Other DNA sequences in this specimen translate into the identical CDR3. The chain recombines TRBV5-1 with TRBJ2-3, with a possible D match to TRBD2 (5 bases). Trimming removed 0 bases from V and 0 bases from J, with 5 bases in between. Germline lookup yields CDR1 SGHRS and CDR2 YFSETQ. The CDR3 is made up of 14 amino acids. For the CDR3, the DNA is TGCGCCAGCAGCTTGGGGACTAGCACAGATACGCAGTATTTT. It translates to CASSLGTSTDTQYF.

The rearrangement links TRBV5-4 to TRBJ1-2; TRBD1 agrees at 7 bases. The J segment lost 5 bases and the V segment lost 3 bases, leaving 7 bases of the junction unmatched. The CDR3 runs to 14 residues. Germline assignment: CDR1 SGHNT and CDR2 YYREEE (reference sequence). The CDR3 loop is CASSSTGKSYGYTF. CDR3 bases: TGTGCCAGCAGCTCGACAGGGAAAAGTTATGGCTACACCTTC. The full variable domain, completed using reference TRBV5-4 and TRBJ1-2, is ETGVTQSPTHLIKTRGQQVTLRCSSQSGHNTVSWYQQALGQGPQFIFQYYREEENGRGNFPPRFSGLQFPNYSSELNVNALELDDSALYLCASSSTGKSYGYTFGSGTRLTVV.

The chain employs TRBV5-1 and TRBJ1-4; 7 nucleotides align to TRBD1. The V gene end was trimmed by 1 base and the J gene end by 8 bases; junction bases not matched to a gene: 8. The CDR3 covers 15 residues. Germline V CDR1 and CDR2: SGHRS, YFSETQ. The CDR3, as DNA: TGCGCCAGCAGCTTGACAGGGGATCGTGAAGAAAAACTGTTTTTT. Translation gives CASSLTGDREEKLFF.